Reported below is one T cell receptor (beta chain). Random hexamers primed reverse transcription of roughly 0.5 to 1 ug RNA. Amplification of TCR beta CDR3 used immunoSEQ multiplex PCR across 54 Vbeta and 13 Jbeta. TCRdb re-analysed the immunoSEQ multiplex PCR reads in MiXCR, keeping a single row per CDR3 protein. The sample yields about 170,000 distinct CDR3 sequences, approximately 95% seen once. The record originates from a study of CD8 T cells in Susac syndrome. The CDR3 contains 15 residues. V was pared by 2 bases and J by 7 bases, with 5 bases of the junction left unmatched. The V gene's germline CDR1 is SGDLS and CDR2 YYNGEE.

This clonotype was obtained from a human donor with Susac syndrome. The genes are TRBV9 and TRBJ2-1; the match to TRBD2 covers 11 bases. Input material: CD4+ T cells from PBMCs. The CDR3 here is CASSVTSGRLNEQFF. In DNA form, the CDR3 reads TGTGCCAGCAGCGTCACTAGCGGGAGACTAAATGAGCAGTTCTTC.